This T cell receptor beta chain was recovered during a study of shared clonotypes between healthy human individuals. CDR1 and CDR2 (germline): SNHLY, FYNNEI. The CDR3 covers 14 residues. Trimming took 5 bases from V and 10 from J; bases not matched to a gene: 5. Sequenced by immunoSEQ multiplex PCR; TCRdb stores in-frame clones only, minus some. There are 2 million or so clones in the sample; about 95% occur only once, and around 1.1% lies in the top ten. Naive CD8 isolation took CD45RO-negative cells positively selected for CCR7 and excluded terminally differentiated effector memory CD45RA+ cells. Within Nashville, Tennessee resided all donors, each a Caucasian adult. This clone came up a few times.

The sample consisted of naive CD8+ T cells sorted from blood. The chain recombines TRBV2 with TRBJ1-4; 12 nucleotides align to TRBD1. The receptor comes from a young man in good health. This CDR3 reads CASSPGTGGTKLFF. In nucleotides, the CDR3 is TGTGCCAGCAGTCCGGGGACAGGGGGCACAAAACTGTTTTTT.